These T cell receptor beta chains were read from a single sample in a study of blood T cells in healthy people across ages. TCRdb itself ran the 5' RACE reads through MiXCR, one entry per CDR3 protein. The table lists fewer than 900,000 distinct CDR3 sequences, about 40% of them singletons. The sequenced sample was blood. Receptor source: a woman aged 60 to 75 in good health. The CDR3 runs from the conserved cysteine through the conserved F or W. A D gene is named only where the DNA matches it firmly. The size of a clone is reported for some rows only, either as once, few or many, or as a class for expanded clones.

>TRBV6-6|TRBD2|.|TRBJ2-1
TGTGCCAGCAGTTACGAGCGGGAGTACTACAATGAGCAGTTCTTC
CASSYEREYYNEQFF
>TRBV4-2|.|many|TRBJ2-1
TGTGCCAGCAGCTACTCACAGGGAAATGAGCAGTTCTTC
CASSYSQGNEQFF
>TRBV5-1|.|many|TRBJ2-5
TGCGCCAGCAGCGGCGGCATATCGTACCAAGAGACCCAGTACTTC
CASSGGISYQETQYF
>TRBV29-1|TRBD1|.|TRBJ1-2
TGCAGCGCCCAGGACAGGGCTTCCTATGGCTACACCTTC
CSAQDRASYGYTF
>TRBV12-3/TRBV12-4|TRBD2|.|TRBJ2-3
TGTGCCTGCTCCCGGGCCGCGGGGGCAGATACGCAGTATTTT
CACSRAAGADTQYF
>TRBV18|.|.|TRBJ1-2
TGTGCCAGCTCACCGAGGGACGAAAACTATGGCTACACCTTC
CASSPRDENYGYTF
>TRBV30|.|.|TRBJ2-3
TGTGCCTGGAGTGTAACGTTGAGTACGCAGTATTTT
CAWSVTLSTQYF
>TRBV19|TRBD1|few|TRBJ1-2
TGTGCCAGTAGTACCTGGACAGGGGATGGCTACACCTTC
CASSTWTGDGYTF
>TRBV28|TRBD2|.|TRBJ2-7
TGTGCCAGCAGTTCGTGGGGACTAGCGGGAATCTACGAGCAGTACTTC
CASSSWGLAGIYEQYF
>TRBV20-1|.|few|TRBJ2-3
TGCAGTGCTAGAGAGGATTGGCCCCCGGCAGATACGCAGTATTTT
CSAREDWPPADTQYF
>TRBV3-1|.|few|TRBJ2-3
TGTGCCAGCAGCCAAGCGGCGGGCCCCATGGATACGCAGTATTTT
CASSQAAGPMDTQYF
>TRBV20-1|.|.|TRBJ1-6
TGCAGTGCTAGAGTAGAGAGCAATTCACCCCTCCACTTT
CSARVESNSPLHF
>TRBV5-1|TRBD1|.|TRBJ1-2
TGCGCCAGCAGTTTTTCGGACAGGGGGGATGGCTACACCTTC
CASSFSDRGDGYTF
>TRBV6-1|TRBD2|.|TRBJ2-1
TGTGCCAGCAGCCGACTAGCGGGAGGGGGGATGTACAATGAGCAGTTCTTC
CASSRLAGGGMYNEQFF
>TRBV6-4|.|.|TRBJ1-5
TGTGCCAGCAGTGCAAAGGGAGGTTATCAGCCCCAGCATTTT
CASSAKGGYQPQHF
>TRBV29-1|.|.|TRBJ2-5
TGCAGCGTCCAAACCGACCCAGACCAAGAGACCCAGTACTTC
CSVQTDPDQETQYF
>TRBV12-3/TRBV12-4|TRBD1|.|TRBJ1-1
TGTGCCAGCAGCTCCGGGACAGGGGGTTTAGCTGAAGCTTTCTTT
CASSSGTGGLAEAFF
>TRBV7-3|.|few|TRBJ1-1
TGTGCCAGCAGCTTAAAAAGGACAGATCAGTTTTTCTTT
CASSLKRTDQFFF
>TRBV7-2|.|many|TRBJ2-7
TGTGCCAGCAGCCCCGGTGGGGGCGGCCCCTCCTACGAGCAGTACTTC
CASSPGGGGPSYEQYF
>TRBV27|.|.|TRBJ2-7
TGTGCCAGCAGATCAGATCACTACGAGCAGTACTTC
CASRSDHYEQYF
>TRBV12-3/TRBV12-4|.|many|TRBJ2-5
TGTGCCAGCAGATCGGACCTCTTCCAAGAGACCCAGTACTTC
CASRSDLFQETQYF
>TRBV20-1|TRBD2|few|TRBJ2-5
TGCAGTGCTAGACAGACCGGTATTGGCGGGGGGGAGACCCAGTACTTC
CSARQTGIGGGETQYF
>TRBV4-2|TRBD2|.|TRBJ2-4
TGTGCCAGCAGCCAAGAAGGGGCGGGAGATCCCCTTAAAAACATTCAGTACTTC
CASSQEGAGDPLKNIQYF
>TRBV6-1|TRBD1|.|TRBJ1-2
TGTGCCAGCAGTGAAATTGGACAGGGGCCCTATGGCTACACCTTC
CASSEIGQGPYGYTF
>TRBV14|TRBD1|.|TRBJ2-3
TGTGCCAGCAGCCAAGCACCAGGGGGCGGAAGCACAGATACGCAGTATTTT
CASSQAPGGGSTDTQYF
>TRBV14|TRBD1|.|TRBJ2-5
TGTGCCAGCAGCGCAACCCAGGGGGCTGCTTACAATGAGCAGTACTTC
CASSATQGAAYNEQYF
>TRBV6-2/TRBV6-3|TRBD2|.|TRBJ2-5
TGTGCCAGCAGTGGACTAGCGGGAGTAGAGACCCAGTACTTC
CASSGLAGVETQYF
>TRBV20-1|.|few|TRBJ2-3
TGCAGTGCTCGACTCACAGATACGCAGTATTTT
CSARLTDTQYF
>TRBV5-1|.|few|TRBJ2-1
TGCGCCAGCAGCTTGGCCCCTAACAATGAGCAGTTCTTC
CASSLAPNNEQFF
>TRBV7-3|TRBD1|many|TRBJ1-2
TGTGCCAGCAGCTTAACGGGACAGAACTATGGCTACACCTTC
CASSLTGQNYGYTF
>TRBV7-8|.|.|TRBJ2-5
TGTGCCAGCAGCTTCCCCCGATCGCTAGGGGCTCAAGAGACCCAGTACTTC
CASSFPRSLGAQETQYF
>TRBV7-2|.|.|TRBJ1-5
TGTGCCAGCAGCTCACCGGGTCTTAATCAGCCCCAGCATTTT
CASSSPGLNQPQHF
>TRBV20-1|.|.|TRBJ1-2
TGCAGTGCTAGAGAGGTGGGGGACTATGGCTACACCTTC
CSAREVGDYGYTF
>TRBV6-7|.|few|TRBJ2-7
TGTGCCAGCAGCCCGGAGGGGAACTCCTACGAGCAGTACTTC
CASSPEGNSYEQYF
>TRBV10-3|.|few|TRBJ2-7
TGTGCCATCAGTGACAAGGACTCCTTAACCTACGAGCAGTACTTC
CAISDKDSLTYEQYF
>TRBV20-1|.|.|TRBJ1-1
TGCAGTGCTAGAGACCCATCCAGGGGCGACACTGAAGCTTTCTTT
CSARDPSRGDTEAFF
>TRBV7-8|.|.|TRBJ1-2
TGTGCCAGCAGCTTCAATTGGGCTAACTATGGCTACACCTTC
CASSFNWANYGYTF
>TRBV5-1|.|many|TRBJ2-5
TGTGCCAGCAGCTTACAGGGCCAAGAGACCCAGTACTTC
CASSLQGQETQYF
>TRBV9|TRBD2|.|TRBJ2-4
TGTGCCAGCAGCGTACTTAGCGGGAGGAGGGAGCAGTACTTC
CASSVLSGRREQYF
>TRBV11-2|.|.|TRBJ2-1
TGTGCCAGCAGCTCCCCTAACAGGAGCTCCTACAATGAGCAGTTCTTC
CASSSPNRSSYNEQFF
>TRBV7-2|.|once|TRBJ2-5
TGTGCCAGCAGCTTAGCGGGGACGGACCAAGAGACCCGGTACTTC
CASSLAGTDQETRYF
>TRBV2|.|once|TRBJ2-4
TGTGCCAGCAGCGGGACCAAAAACATTCAGTACTTC
CASSGTKNIQYF
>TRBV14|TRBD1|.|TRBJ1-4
TGTGCCAGCAGCCAGAGAATAGACAGGGGGTACCGTGAAAAACTGTTTTTT
CASSQRIDRGYREKLFF
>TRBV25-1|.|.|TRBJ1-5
TGTGCCAGCAGTGACCAAGGAAATCAGCCCCAGCATTTT
CASSDQGNQPQHF
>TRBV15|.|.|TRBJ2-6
TGTGCCACCAGCAGAGATAAACAGAGTTTCTCTGGGGCCAACGTCCTGACTTTC
CATSRDKQSFSGANVLTF
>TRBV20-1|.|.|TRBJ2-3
TGCAGTGCTAGAGCAGGGACTAGCACAGATACGCAGTATTTT
CSARAGTSTDTQYF
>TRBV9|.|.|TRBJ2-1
TGTGCCAGCAACCCTTCAGCGAGGGGCAATGAGCAGTTCTTC
CASNPSARGNEQFF
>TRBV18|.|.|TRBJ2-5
TGTGCCAGCTCACCAGAATCTGGGCAGTACTTC
CASSPESGQYF
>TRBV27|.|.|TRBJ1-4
TGTGGCAGCGGGACGGGCGGGGCCGGCGAAAAACTGTTTTTT
CGSGTGGAGEKLFF
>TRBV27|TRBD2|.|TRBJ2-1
TGTGCCAGCAGCAAACTAGCGAGATCCTACAATGAGCAGTTCTTC
CASSKLARSYNEQFF
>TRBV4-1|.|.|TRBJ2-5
TGCGCCAGCAGCCAAGTGACCGTTGGGGTGGGGCAAGAGACCCAGTACTTC
CASSQVTVGVGQETQYF
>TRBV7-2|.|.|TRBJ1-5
TGTGCCAGCAGCCCAAGCGGTCAGCCCCAGCATTTT
CASSPSGQPQHF
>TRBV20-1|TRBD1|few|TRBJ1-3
TGCAGTGCTAGAGATCTCTTCCGGGACAGGGGACATACTGGAAACACCATATATTTT
CSARDLFRDRGHTGNTIYF